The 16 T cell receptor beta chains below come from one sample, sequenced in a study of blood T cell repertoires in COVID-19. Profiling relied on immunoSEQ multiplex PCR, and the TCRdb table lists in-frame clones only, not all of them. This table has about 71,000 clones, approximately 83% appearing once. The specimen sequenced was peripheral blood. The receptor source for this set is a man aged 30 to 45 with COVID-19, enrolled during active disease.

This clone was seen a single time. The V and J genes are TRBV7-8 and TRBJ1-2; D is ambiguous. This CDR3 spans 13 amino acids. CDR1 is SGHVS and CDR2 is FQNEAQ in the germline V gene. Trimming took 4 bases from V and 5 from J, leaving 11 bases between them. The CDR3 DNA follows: TGTGCCAGCAGCTCCACGGGAGCTTATGGCTACACCTTC. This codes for CASSSTGAYGYTF.

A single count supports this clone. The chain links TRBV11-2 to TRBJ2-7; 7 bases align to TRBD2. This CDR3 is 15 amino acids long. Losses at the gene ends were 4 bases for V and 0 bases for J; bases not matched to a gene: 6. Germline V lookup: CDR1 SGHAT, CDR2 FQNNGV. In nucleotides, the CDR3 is TGTGCCAGCAGCTCCTCTAGCGGTAGCTCCTACGAGCAGTACTTC. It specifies CASSSSSGSSYEQYF.

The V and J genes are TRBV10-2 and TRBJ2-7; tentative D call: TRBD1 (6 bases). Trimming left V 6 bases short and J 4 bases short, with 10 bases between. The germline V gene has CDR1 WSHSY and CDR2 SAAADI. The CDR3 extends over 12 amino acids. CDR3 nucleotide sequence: TGCGCCAGCAGACAGGGTTCTTACGAGCAGTACTTC. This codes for CASRQGSYEQYF.

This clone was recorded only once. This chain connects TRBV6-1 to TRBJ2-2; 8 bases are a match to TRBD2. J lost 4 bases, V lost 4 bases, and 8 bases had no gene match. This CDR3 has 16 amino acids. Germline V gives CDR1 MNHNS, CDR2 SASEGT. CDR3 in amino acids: CASSGYRAGGTGELFF. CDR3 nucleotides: TGTGCCAGCAGTGGCTACAGGGCGGGGGGCACCGGGGAGCTGTTTTTT.

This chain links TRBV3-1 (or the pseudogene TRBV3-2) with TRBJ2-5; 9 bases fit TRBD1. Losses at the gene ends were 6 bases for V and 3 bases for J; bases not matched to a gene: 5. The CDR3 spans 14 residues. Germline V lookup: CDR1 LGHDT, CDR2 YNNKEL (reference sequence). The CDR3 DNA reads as TGTGCCAGCAGAAAATGGACAGGGGAAGAGACCCAGTACTTC. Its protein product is CASRKWTGEETQYF.

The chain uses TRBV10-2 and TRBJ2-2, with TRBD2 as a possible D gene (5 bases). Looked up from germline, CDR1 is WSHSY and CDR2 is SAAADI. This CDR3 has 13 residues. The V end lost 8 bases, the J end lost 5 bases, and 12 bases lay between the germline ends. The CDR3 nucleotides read TGCGCCAGCGGATTAGGAGGTACCGGGGAGCTGTTTTTT. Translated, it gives CASGLGGTGELFF.

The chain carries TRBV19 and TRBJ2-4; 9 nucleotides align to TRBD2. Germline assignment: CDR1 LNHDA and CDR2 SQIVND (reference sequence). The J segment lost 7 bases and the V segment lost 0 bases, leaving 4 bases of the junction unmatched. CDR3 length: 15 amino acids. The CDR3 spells CASSIDRGRANIQYF. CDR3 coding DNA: TGTGCCAGTAGTATAGATCGCGGGAGGGCGAACATTCAGTACTTC.

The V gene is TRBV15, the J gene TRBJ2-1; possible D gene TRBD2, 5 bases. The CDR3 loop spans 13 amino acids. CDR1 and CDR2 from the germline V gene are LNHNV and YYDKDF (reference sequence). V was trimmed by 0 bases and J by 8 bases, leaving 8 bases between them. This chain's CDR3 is CATSRDLRDEQFF. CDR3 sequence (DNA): TGTGCCACCAGCAGAGATCTGAGGGATGAGCAGTTCTTC.

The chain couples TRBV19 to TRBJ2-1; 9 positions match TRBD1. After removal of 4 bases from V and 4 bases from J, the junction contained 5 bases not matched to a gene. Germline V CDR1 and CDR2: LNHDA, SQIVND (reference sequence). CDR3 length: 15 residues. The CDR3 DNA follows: TGTGCCAGTAGTAGGGACAGGGCCACATACAATGAGCAGTTCTTC. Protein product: CASSRDRATYNEQFF.

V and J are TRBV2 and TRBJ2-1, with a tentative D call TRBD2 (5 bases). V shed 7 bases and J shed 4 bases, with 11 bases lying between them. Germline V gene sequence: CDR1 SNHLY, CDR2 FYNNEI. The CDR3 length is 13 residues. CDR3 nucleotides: TGTGCCAGCACGACGGGAACATACAATGAGCAGTTCTTC. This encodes CASTTGTYNEQFF. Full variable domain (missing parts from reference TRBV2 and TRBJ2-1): EPEVTQTPSHQVTQMGQEVILRCVPISNHLYFYWYRQILGQKVEFLVSFYNNEISEKSEIFDDQFSVERPDGSNFTLKIRSTKLEDSAMYFCASTTGTYNEQFFGPGTRLTVL.

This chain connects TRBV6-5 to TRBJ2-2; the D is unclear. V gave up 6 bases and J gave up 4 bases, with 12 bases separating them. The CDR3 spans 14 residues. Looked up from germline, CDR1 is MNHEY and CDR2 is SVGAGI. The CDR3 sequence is CASSSSPGTGELFF. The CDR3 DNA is TGTGCCAGCAGCTCTTCCCCGGGCACCGGGGAGCTGTTTTTT.

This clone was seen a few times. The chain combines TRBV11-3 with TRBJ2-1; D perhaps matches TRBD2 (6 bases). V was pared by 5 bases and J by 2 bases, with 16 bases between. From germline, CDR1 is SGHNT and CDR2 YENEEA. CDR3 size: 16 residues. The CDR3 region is CASSRGGGEPYNEQFF. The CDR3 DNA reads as TGTGCCAGCAGCAGGGGCGGCGGGGAACCCTACAATGAGCAGTTCTTC.

This chain's CDR3 is CASSLVTAHYGYTF. The CDR3 DNA reads TGCGCCAGCAGCTTGGTTACAGCCCACTATGGCTACACCTTC. The chain recombines TRBV5-1 with TRBJ1-2; D gene unclear. The CDR3 has 14 amino acids. Trimming stripped 0 bases from V and 3 bases from J, with 9 bases between. Germline lookup yields CDR1 SGHRS and CDR2 YFSETQ.

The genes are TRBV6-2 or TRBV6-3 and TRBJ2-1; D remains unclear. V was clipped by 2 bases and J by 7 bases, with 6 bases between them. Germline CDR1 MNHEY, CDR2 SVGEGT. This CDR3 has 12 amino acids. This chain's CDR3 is CASSYPQNEQFF. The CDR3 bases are TGTGCCAGCAGTTACCCCCAGAATGAGCAGTTCTTC.

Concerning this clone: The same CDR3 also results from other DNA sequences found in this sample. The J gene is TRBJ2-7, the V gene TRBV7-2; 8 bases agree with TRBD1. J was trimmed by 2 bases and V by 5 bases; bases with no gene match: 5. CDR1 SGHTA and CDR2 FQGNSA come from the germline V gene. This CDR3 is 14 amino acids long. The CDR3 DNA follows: TGTGCCAGCAGCCCTGACAGGGGCCCCTACGAGCAGTACTTC. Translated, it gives CASSPDRGPYEQYF.

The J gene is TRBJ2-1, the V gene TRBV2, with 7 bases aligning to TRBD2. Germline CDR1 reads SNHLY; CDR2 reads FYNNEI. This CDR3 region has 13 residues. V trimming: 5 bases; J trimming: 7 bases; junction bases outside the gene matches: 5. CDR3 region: CASSRGLPNEQFF. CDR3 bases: TGTGCCAGCAGTAGGGGACTACCGAATGAGCAGTTCTTC.